The 16 T cell receptor beta chains given below trace back to one sample, sequenced in a study of blood T cells in healthy people across ages (dated by TCRdb to between 2015 and 2017). Receptor libraries were prepared by 5' RACE. The sequencing machine was an Illumina HiSeq 2500. A second PCR of about 7 to 12 cycles was performed with a sample-barcoded 5' primer and a J-beta primer mix. TCRdb trimmed public reads at Q25 via fastp, called clones via MiXCR and kept in-frame beta chains. Under each unique CDR3 protein, matching rows form one entry showing the most common genes and DNA. This sample lists fewer than 950,000 distinct CDR3 sequences; around 36% were detected once. The leading ten clones occupy roughly 13% of the sample. The sequenced material came from blood. These receptors originate from a man aged 18 to 35 in good health.

The V gene is TRBV20-1, the J gene TRBJ2-7, with TRBD1 identical over 7 bases. The trim removed 1 base at V and 3 bases at J, leaving 6 bases unmatched. This CDR3 has 14 residues. The germline gives CDR1 DFQATT, CDR2 SNEGSKA (reference sequence). Here the CDR3 reads CSARGETGIYEQYF. DNA for the CDR3: TGCAGTGCTAGAGGGGAGACAGGGATCTACGAGCAGTACTTC.

The V gene is TRBV6-1, the J gene TRBJ2-1; D may be TRBD1 (5 bases). V lost 4 bases, J lost 0 bases, and 7 bases lay in between. This CDR3 is 14 amino acids long. Germline values: CDR1 MNHNS, CDR2 SASEGT. This CDR3 reads CASSAGYSYNEQFF. CDR3 bases: TGTGCCAGCAGTGCAGGGTACTCCTACAATGAGCAGTTCTTC.

This clonotype was counted between two and nine times. The chain combines TRBV2 with TRBJ1-5; D uncertain. Germline V gene sequence: CDR1 SNHLY, CDR2 FYNNEI. The CDR3 is 12 amino acids. Trimming shortened V by 7 bases and J by 7 bases, and 11 bases separated the two germline ends. CDR3 DNA: TGTGCCAGCAACGGGCTTTGGCAGCCCCAGCATTTT. The encoded protein is CASNGLWQPQHF.

Concerning this clonotype: A read error is possible here, since a much larger clone lies one base away. The chain joins TRBV7-2 to TRBJ2-1; the match to TRBD2 covers 13 bases. The germline V gene has CDR1 SGHTA and CDR2 FQGNSA. After removal of 1 base from V and 13 bases from J, the junction contained 16 bases not matched to a gene. There are 18 residues in the CDR3. For the CDR3, the DNA is TGTGCCAGCAGCTTAGGAACTAGCGGGGGGGGGCGTCGAGAGACCCAGTTCTTC. It translates to CASSLGTSGGGRRETQFF.

This chain joins TRBV6-1 and TRBJ1-2; 9 bases agree with TRBD1. Germline V gene sequence: CDR1 MNHNS, CDR2 SASEGT. This CDR3 is 16 amino acids long. After removal of 6 bases from V and 3 bases from J, the junction contained 11 bases not matched to a gene. CDR3 in DNA: TGTGCCAGCAGGAAGTTTACAGGGGGCGCCGACTATGGCTACACCTTC. Translated: CASRKFTGGADYGYTF.

The CDR3: CASSSPSGRVGYGYTF. CDR3 coding DNA: TGTGCCAGCAGTTCCCCCTCGGGCAGGGTGGGCTATGGCTACACCTTC. V and J are TRBV6-5 and TRBJ1-2; a weak D match, TRBD1 (5 bases). V dropped 4 bases and J dropped 4 bases, with 19 bases sitting between them. The CDR3 covers 16 residues. Germline V lookup: CDR1 MNHEY, CDR2 SVGAGI.

This clonotype was counted many times. The rearrangement links TRBV12-3 or TRBV12-4 to TRBJ1-4, with 9 bases identical to TRBD1. The CDR3 runs 16 residues. V trimming: 1 base; J trimming: 0 bases; junction bases outside the gene matches: 0. As DNA, the CDR3 is TGTGCCAGCAGTTTAGGACAGGGGGCAACTAATGAAAAACTGTTTTTT. It encodes CASSLGQGATNEKLFF.

This CDR3 reads CSPQCGSSGANVLTF. CDR3 DNA: TGCAGCCCGCAATGCGGCAGCTCTGGGGCCAACGTCCTGACTTTC. V gene TRBV29-1 combines with J gene TRBJ2-6; D gene uncertain. V was shortened by 8 bases and J by 0 bases, with 14 bases between the two germline ends. The length of the CDR3 is 15 residues. From germline, CDR1 is SQVTM and CDR2 ANQGSEA.

The chain employs TRBV24-1 and TRBJ2-3, with 10 bases lining up with TRBD1. The V gene's germline CDR1 is KGHDR and CDR2 SFDVKD. The CDR3 covers 17 residues. Losses at the gene ends were 2 bases for V and 4 bases for J; bases not matched to a gene: 8. CDR3 in DNA: TGTGCCACCAGTGATTCTCCGGGACAGGGGATATCAGATACGCAGTATTTT. This codes for CATSDSPGQGISDTQYF.

The CDR3 nucleotides are TGTGCCAGCAGCTTAGCCGCCAGAACTAATGAAAAACTGTTTTTT. It yields the protein CASSLAARTNEKLFF. The chain joins TRBV7-2 to TRBJ1-4, with D hard to call. Germline V gene data show CDR1 as SGHTA and CDR2 as FQGNSA. Between the trimmed V and J ends, which lost 0 bases and 1 base, there was a span of 6 bases. This CDR3 is 15 amino acids long.

This clonotype occurred a few times. The V and J genes are TRBV12-3 or TRBV12-4 and TRBJ1-1; no clear D. V was pared by 5 bases and J by 1 base, with 11 bases between. The CDR3 loop spans 14 amino acids. DNA for the CDR3: TGTGCCAGCAGTGGGGAGGTTACGAACACTGAAGCTTTCTTT. It specifies CASSGEVTNTEAFF.

The chain couples TRBV2 to TRBJ2-1, with 7 nucleotides matching TRBD2. CDR3 length: 15 residues. The trim removed 7 bases at V and 7 bases at J, leaving 13 bases unmatched. CDR1 is SNHLY, CDR2 FYNNEI, per germline. This CDR3 reads CASKKGREPQNEQFF. CDR3 sequence (DNA): TGTGCCAGCAAGAAGGGGCGGGAGCCCCAAAATGAGCAGTTCTTC.

This clonotype came up many times. The chain employs TRBV12-3 or TRBV12-4 and TRBJ1-2; maybe TRBD1 (5 bases). This CDR3 contains 13 residues. Trimming removed 2 bases from V and 6 bases from J, with 10 bases in between. The CDR3 is CASSLQGNHGYTF. For the CDR3, the DNA is TGTGCCAGCAGTTTACAGGGAAACCATGGCTACACCTTC.

The V gene is TRBV7-2, the J gene TRBJ1-1; 9 nucleotides agree with TRBD1. From germline, CDR1 is SGHTA and CDR2 FQGNSA. The CDR3 is 15 residues long. J was trimmed by 4 bases and V by 5 bases; bases with no gene match: 8. CDR3 in amino acids: CASSEWPTGGTEAFF. The CDR3 nucleotides are TGTGCCAGCAGCGAATGGCCGACAGGGGGCACTGAAGCTTTCTTT.

V and J are TRBV29-1 and TRBJ1-2; TRBD1 agrees at 9 bases. Trimming removed 4 bases from V and 4 bases from J; junction bases left unmatched: 10. The germline gives CDR1 SQVTM, CDR2 ANQGSEA. CDR3 length: 15 amino acids. CDR3 in DNA: TGCAGCGTTGCACAGGGGGCAACCATAAGCTATGGCTACACCTTC. Translating it yields CSVAQGATISYGYTF.

The chain links TRBV10-3 to TRBJ2-2; TRBD2 is a possible D gene (6 bases). CDR3 size: 12 residues. From germline, CDR1 is ENHRY and CDR2 SYGVKD. Trimming took off 11 bases at V and 5 bases at J, with 12 bases between the two ends. CDR3: CAGGYLTGELFF. In DNA, the CDR3 is TGTGCCGGGGGGTATTTGACCGGGGAGCTGTTTTTT.